The rows below give T cell receptor beta chains drawn from one sample of a study of blood T cells in healthy people across ages. TCRdb processed the 5' RACE reads anew with MiXCR; each CDR3 protein has one entry. The sample records about 1.6 million distinct CDR3 sequences, almost 35% being singletons. Sequencing input: blood. Receptor source: a woman aged 25 to 39 in good health. The CDR3 runs from the conserved cysteine through the conserved F or W. Fields, in order: clone size, J gene, V gene, D gene, CDR3 protein, CDR3 DNA. The D gene is left open where the match is weak. A row's size may be missing; if present it is once, few, many or a size class.

few | TRBJ2-7 | TRBV4-1 | TRBD2 | CASSPGTSGSVLSYEQYF | TGCGCCAGCAGCCCCGGGACTAGCGGGAGCGTACTCTCCTACGAGCAGTACTTC
- | TRBJ1-2 | TRBV27 | - | CASSLSERNYGYTF | TGTGCCAGTAGTTTATCAGAACGTAACTATGGCTACACCTTC
- | TRBJ2-6 | TRBV27 | - | CASSLSGIRSGANVLTF | TGTGCCAGCAGTTTATCGGGCATCCGGTCTGGGGCCAACGTCCTGACTTTC
many | TRBJ2-7 | TRBV9 | - | CASSVQADTTYEQYF | TGTGCCAGCAGCGTACAGGCAGATACAACCTACGAGCAGTACTTC
- | TRBJ1-5 | TRBV9 | - | CAPTRTAFCQPQHF | TGTGCCCCAACAAGGACAGCCTTTTGTCAGCCCCAGCATTTT
- | TRBJ2-7 | TRBV28 | - | CASSPGTKQYF | TGTGCCAGCAGCCCCGGGACCAAGCAGTACTTC
- | TRBJ2-7 | TRBV5-1 | TRBD2 | CASSLDPLAGVGYEQYF | TGCGCCAGCAGCTTGGACCCCCTGGCGGGGGTTGGTTACGAGCAGTACTTC
- | TRBJ1-1 | TRBV30 | TRBD1 | CAWSVLGTGDVSEAFF | TGTGCCTGGAGTGTATTAGGGACAGGGGATGTATCTGAAGCTTTCTTT
- | TRBJ2-3 | TRBV12-3/TRBV12-4 | TRBD2 | CASSLLRGSSQYF | TGTGCCAGCAGTTTATTACGCGGGAGTTCGCAGTATTTT
few | TRBJ2-7 | TRBV9 | TRBD1 | CASSPHPGGDEQYF | TGTGCCAGCAGCCCTCACCCAGGGGGCGACGAGCAGTACTTC
few | TRBJ2-7 | TRBV9 | - | CASSLNSEGEQYF | TGTGCCAGCAGTCTAAATTCGGAGGGGGAGCAGTACTTC
many | TRBJ1-1 | TRBV20-1 | - | CSAPLVGMNTEAFF | TGCAGTGCTCCCCTCGTAGGGATGAACACTGAAGCTTTCTTT